These T cell receptor beta chains were read from a single sample in a study of beta chain features in type 1 diabetes. Sequencing used immunoSEQ multiplex PCR; TCRdb keeps in-frame clones, though not all of them. This table holds about half a million clones, about 32% found once. The material sequenced was naive CD4+ T cells from blood. These TCRs come from a man in his late teens or twenties in good health. The CDR3 runs from the conserved cysteine through the conserved F or W. Fields, in order: D gene, V gene, J gene, clone size, CDR3 length, CDR3 DNA, CDR3 protein. The D gene is left open where the match is weak. Expanded clones are given a class, and other clones once, few, many or no size at all.

d_gene: .; v_gene: TRBV18; j_gene: TRBJ2-5; abundance: few; len: 13; CDR3nt: TGTGCCAGCTCGACCGGGGACCAAGAGACCCAGTACTTC; CDR3aa: CASSTGDQETQYF
d_gene: TRBD2; v_gene: TRBV5-4; j_gene: TRBJ2-7; abundance: .; len: 14; CDR3nt: TGTGCCAGCAGCTTGGAACTAGCGGGAGTCGAGCAGTACTTC; CDR3aa: CASSLELAGVEQYF
d_gene: .; v_gene: TRBV7-9; j_gene: TRBJ1-2; abundance: .; len: 11; CDR3nt: TGTGCCAGCAGCCAAACCCATGGCTACACCTTC; CDR3aa: CASSQTHGYTF
d_gene: TRBD1; v_gene: TRBV13; j_gene: TRBJ2-5; abundance: .; len: 13; CDR3nt: TGTGCCAGCAGCGTGAGGGGGCGAGAGACCCAGTACTTC; CDR3aa: CASSVRGRETQYF
d_gene: TRBD1; v_gene: TRBV7-8; j_gene: TRBJ2-1; abundance: .; len: 13; CDR3nt: TGTGCCAGCAGCTTGGAGACAGGGTTGAGGCAGTTCTTC; CDR3aa: CASSLETGLRQFF
d_gene: TRBD2; v_gene: TRBV20-1; j_gene: TRBJ2-5; abundance: few; len: 11; CDR3nt: TGCAGTGCACTAGCGGAAGAGACCCAGTACTTC; CDR3aa: CSALAEETQYF
d_gene: .; v_gene: TRBV7-2; j_gene: TRBJ1-2; abundance: .; len: 16; CDR3nt: TGTGCCAGCAGCTCACCCGGATCGGGACAACTCTATGGCTACACCTTC; CDR3aa: CASSSPGSGQLYGYTF
d_gene: .; v_gene: TRBV2; j_gene: TRBJ2-3; abundance: .; len: 11; CDR3nt: TGTGCCAGCCAAACGTCAGATACGCAGTATTTT; CDR3aa: CASQTSDTQYF
d_gene: TRBD2; v_gene: TRBV9; j_gene: TRBJ2-1; abundance: .; len: 16; CDR3nt: TGTGCCAGCAGCGCCGGATCTAGCGGGGGATACAATGAGCAGTTCTTC; CDR3aa: CASSAGSSGGYNEQFF
d_gene: .; v_gene: TRBV30; j_gene: TRBJ1-1; abundance: few; len: 13; CDR3nt: TGTGCCTGGAGTGGCTCAGCGAACACTGAAGCTTTCTTT; CDR3aa: CAWSGSANTEAFF
d_gene: .; v_gene: TRBV7-3; j_gene: TRBJ2-2; abundance: .; len: 15; CDR3nt: TGTGCCAGCAGCCCCGGAGGGCAAAGAGCCGGGGAGCTGTTTTTT; CDR3aa: CASSPGGQRAGELFF
d_gene: .; v_gene: TRBV2; j_gene: TRBJ2-7; abundance: .; len: 11; CDR3nt: TGTGCCAGCAGTGGGGGACGGGAAGGATACTTC; CDR3aa: CASSGGREGYF
d_gene: .; v_gene: TRBV19; j_gene: TRBJ2-1; abundance: few; len: 17; CDR3nt: TGTGCCAGTAGGAGAGGACAAGCCCTCAGCTCCTACAATGAGCAGTTCTTC; CDR3aa: CASRRGQALSSYNEQFF
d_gene: .; v_gene: TRBV7-9; j_gene: TRBJ2-5; abundance: few; len: 15; CDR3nt: TGTGCCAGCAGCGCCCCGACTATAACCGAAGAGACCCAGTACTTC; CDR3aa: CASSAPTITEETQYF
d_gene: .; v_gene: TRBV4-1; j_gene: TRBJ2-7; abundance: few; len: 14; CDR3nt: TGCGCCAGCAGATGGCTAGCGCAAAGCTACGAGCAGTACTTC; CDR3aa: CASRWLAQSYEQYF
d_gene: TRBD1; v_gene: TRBV20-1; j_gene: TRBJ1-1; abundance: .; len: 11; CDR3nt: TGCGGGGACAGACGGAACACTGAAGCTTTCTTT; CDR3aa: CGDRRNTEAFF
d_gene: .; v_gene: TRBV10-3; j_gene: TRBJ2-3; abundance: .; len: 12; CDR3nt: TGTGCCATCAGTGGCGTAATGAATACGCAGTATTTT; CDR3aa: CAISGVMNTQYF
d_gene: TRBD2; v_gene: TRBV14; j_gene: TRBJ2-1; abundance: .; len: 17; CDR3nt: TGTGCCAGCAGCCGCGCGCTAGCGGGCTTCTCCTACAATGAGCAGTTCTTC; CDR3aa: CASSRALAGFSYNEQFF
d_gene: .; v_gene: TRBV15; j_gene: TRBJ2-7; abundance: .; len: 13; CDR3nt: TGTGCCACCAGCAGAGATGCGGCCCAACGGCAGTACTTC; CDR3aa: CATSRDAAQRQYF